The 20 T cell receptor beta chains given below trace back to one sample, sequenced in a study of CD8 T cells in ankylosing spondylitis. One entry per CDR3 protein, called by TCRdb with MiXCR from the 5' RACE reads. The sample shows roughly 230,000 distinct CDR3 sequences, 15% to 20% of them seen only once. What was sequenced was blood, either unsorted or a sorted T cell fraction (not recorded which). All receptors derive from a male donor with ankylosing spondylitis or in good health (not recorded which).

This clonotype was detected only a few times. The chain joins TRBV4-1 to TRBJ1-1, with D possibly being TRBD1 (5 bases). V was clipped by 4 bases and J by 3 bases, with 15 bases between them. This CDR3 spans 15 amino acids. In germline, CDR1 is MGHRA, CDR2 YSYEKL. The CDR3 region is CASSPGRGPYTEAFF. The CDR3, as DNA: TGCGCCAGCAGCCCAGGACGGGGACCGTACACTGAAGCTTTCTTT.

The V call is TRBV10-3, the J call TRBJ2-1, with 9 nucleotides matching TRBD1. This CDR3 has 15 amino acids. Germline lookup yields CDR1 ENHRY and CDR2 SYGVKD. The J segment lost 8 bases and the V segment lost 7 bases, leaving 12 bases of the junction unmatched. The CDR3 nucleotides read TGTGCCATCAAGGAGGGTCGGACAGGGGCCGATGAGCAGTTCTTC. The encoded protein is CAIKEGRTGADEQFF.

The chain joins TRBV20-1 to TRBJ2-1; 8 positions agree with TRBD2. This CDR3 region has 14 residues. Germline lookup yields CDR1 DFQATT and CDR2 SNEGSKA (reference sequence). V lost 7 bases, J lost 3 bases, and 8 bases stayed unmatched. The CDR3 DNA reads as TGCAGTGTAGGCACCGGGACTAGCTACAATGAGCAGTTCTTC. This sequence encodes CSVGTGTSYNEQFF.

Many counts were recorded for this clonotype. V and J are TRBV27 and TRBJ1-5; 7 bases match TRBD1. CDR1 and CDR2 (germline): MNHEY, SMNVEV (reference sequence). The CDR3 runs 14 residues. The V segment lost 4 bases and the J segment 6 bases; nucleotides outside the gene matches: 6. The CDR3 loop reads CASSSRQGGQPQHF. The CDR3 region has the DNA TGTGCCAGCAGTTCCCGACAGGGAGGTCAGCCCCAGCATTTT.

The rearrangement joins TRBV29-1 to TRBJ2-1; D ambiguous. Germline V gene data show CDR1 as SQVTM and CDR2 as ANQGSEA. The CDR3 spans 13 residues. Between the trimmed V and J ends, which lost 1 base and 7 bases, there was a span of 11 bases. The CDR3 reads CSVEGDLSNEQFF. CDR3 nucleotide sequence: TGCAGCGTTGAAGGAGACCTATCGAATGAGCAGTTCTTC.

The chain employs TRBV28 and TRBJ1-1; maybe TRBD1 (5 bases). CDR3 length: 14 residues. V was shortened by 6 bases and J by 6 bases, with 17 bases between the two germline ends. CDR1 and CDR2 (germline): MDHEN, SYDVKM. This CDR3 reads CASSLGTAGAEAFF. The CDR3 nucleotides are TGTGCCAGCAGCCTCGGGACCGCCGGCGCTGAAGCTTTCTTT.

The chain links TRBV7-9 to TRBJ2-2, with TRBD2 matching 9 bases. From germline, CDR1 is SEHNR and CDR2 FQNEAQ (reference sequence). V was clipped by 5 bases and J by 6 bases; unmatched bases: 4. The CDR3 has 14 residues. The CDR3 DNA reads TGTGCCAGCAGCAAGGTAGCGGGAGCCGGGGAGCTGTTTTTT. The encoded protein is CASSKVAGAGELFF.

The table lists this clonotype with a few counts. The CDR3 DNA is TGCAGCGCTGACACCGGGGGGGGGACTCTTCACTACAATGAGCAGTTCTTC. Translation gives CSADTGGGTLHYNEQFF. This chain links TRBV29-1 with TRBJ2-1, with 8 bases matching TRBD2. Germline loops: CDR1 SQVTM, CDR2 ANQGSEA. The CDR3 sequence is 17 residues long. The J segment lost 3 bases and the V segment lost 7 bases, leaving 17 bases of the junction unmatched.

This clonotype has a handful of counts. The V call is TRBV7-9, the J call TRBJ2-7; D possibly corresponds to TRBD1 (5 bases). This CDR3 is built from 17 residues. Trimming took off 1 base at V and 6 bases at J, with 22 bases between the two ends. The germline gives CDR1 SEHNR, CDR2 FQNEAQ (reference sequence). CDR3 DNA: TGTGCCAGCAGCTTAGGATCCTTGGCAACCCAAAGGGGCGAGCAGTACTTC. Protein sequence: CASSLGSLATQRGEQYF.

This clonotype showed up many times. This chain joins TRBV12-3 or TRBV12-4 and TRBJ2-3; either TRBD1 or TRBD2 may supply D (6 bases each). The CDR3 length is 14 residues. Trimming removed 3 bases at V and 4 bases at J, with 11 bases between. The CDR3 reads CASSFGGRSDTQYF. The CDR3 nucleotides are TGTGCCAGCAGTTTTGGGGGGCGGTCAGATACGCAGTATTTT.

The sample holds one count of this clonotype. V gene TRBV4-1 combines with J gene TRBJ1-2, with no clear D. V lost 1 base, J lost 5 bases, and 8 bases lay in between. The CDR3 extends over 13 amino acids. From germline, CDR1 is MGHRA and CDR2 YSYEKL. CDR3 DNA sequence: TGCGCCAGCAGCCAAGCTAGAGAGTATGGCTACACCTTC. This encodes CASSQAREYGYTF.

The genes are TRBV9 and TRBJ2-7; 9 bases are shared with TRBD2. The germline CDR1 and CDR2 sequences are SGDLS and YYNGEE. Trimming at V came to 3 bases and at J to 3 bases, leaving 1 base not matched to a gene. The CDR3 length is 13 residues. CDR3 in DNA: TGTGCCAGCAGCGCAGCGGGAGGCTACGAGCAGTACTTC. As protein: CASSAAGGYEQYF.

This clonotype was detected only a few times. V usage is TRBV6-2 or TRBV6-3 and J usage is TRBJ2-3, with TRBD2 matching over 12 bases. J was trimmed by 1 base and V by 7 bases; bases with no gene match: 6. Germline V gives CDR1 MNHEY, CDR2 SVGEGT. The CDR3 runs to 16 residues. CDR3 amino acids: CASIGLAGSRTDTQYF. DNA for the CDR3: TGTGCCAGCATCGGACTAGCGGGAAGTCGCACAGATACGCAGTATTTT.

J is TRBJ2-7 and V is TRBV9; no clear D gene. V shed 0 bases and J shed 2 bases, with 9 bases lying between them. CDR1 SGDLS and CDR2 YYNGEE come from the germline V gene. This CDR3 spans 14 amino acids. CDR3 loop: CASSVAVGTYEQYF. CDR3 DNA: TGTGCCAGCAGCGTAGCCGTGGGAACCTACGAGCAGTACTTC.

The chain joins TRBV7-2 to TRBJ2-7; D is uncertain. This CDR3 has 14 residues. Trimming cost V 11 bases and J 1 base, with 18 bases left between them. Per germline, CDR1 SGHTA and CDR2 FQGNSA. The CDR3 DNA sequence: TGTGCCGGAGCCACGGACGCCCGATCCTACGAGCAGTACTTC. Translated, it gives CAGATDARSYEQYF.

This clonotype was recorded a few times. V is TRBV28 and J is TRBJ2-7; no reliable D call. Germline assignment: CDR1 MDHEN and CDR2 SYDVKM. The V gene lost 1 base and the J gene lost 0 bases, with 13 bases spanning the gap. The CDR3 length is 16 residues. The CDR3 loop is CASSLSWTLSSYEQYF. The CDR3 DNA sequence: TGTGCCAGCAGTTTATCCTGGACCCTAAGCTCCTACGAGCAGTACTTC.

This clonotype came up a few times. This chain connects TRBV19 to TRBJ2-7, with 9 bases aligning to TRBD1. CDR1 is LNHDA and CDR2 is SQIVND in the germline V gene (reference sequence). Trimming at V came to 3 bases and at J to 4 bases, leaving 10 bases not matched to a gene. The length of the CDR3 is 16 residues. This chain's CDR3 is CASSIGQGIEGYEQYF. CDR3 coding DNA: TGTGCCAGTAGTATCGGACAGGGGATAGAAGGGTACGAGCAGTACTTC.

The chain employs TRBV15 and TRBJ2-1, with TRBD2 matching over 13 bases. The CDR3 contains 16 residues. Germline V gene sequence: CDR1 LNHNV, CDR2 YYDKDF (reference sequence). With V trimmed by 1 base and J by 7 bases, 4 bases remained unmatched. The CDR3 region has the DNA TGTGCCACCAGCAGAGCACAGGGACTAGCGGGAAATGAGCAGTTCTTC. It specifies CATSRAQGLAGNEQFF.

V and J are TRBV29-1 and TRBJ1-4; 8 bases line up with TRBD1. J lost 8 bases, V lost 4 bases, and 9 bases had no gene match. Germline V gene data show CDR1 as SQVTM and CDR2 as ANQGSEA. This CDR3 has 14 amino acids. CDR3 bases: TGCAGCGTTGGGATTCCCACAGGGGGAGAAAAACTGTTTTTT. It translates to CSVGIPTGGEKLFF. Variable domain in full (rest from reference TRBV29-1 and TRBJ1-4): SAVISQKPSRDICQRGTSLTIQCQVDSQVTMMFWYRQQPGQSLTLIATANQGSEATYESGFVIDKFPISRPNLTFSTLTVSNMSPEDSSIYLCSVGIPTGGEKLFFGSGTQLSVL.

The table lists this clonotype with many counts. The chain combines TRBV11-2 with TRBJ2-2, with 13 positions matching TRBD2. Germline-derived CDR1 and CDR2 are SGHAT and FQNNGV. The CDR3 sequence is 16 residues long. The J segment lost 8 bases and the V segment lost 5 bases, leaving 8 bases of the junction unmatched. Written as DNA, the CDR3 is TGTGCCAGCAGCGTCGGACTAGCGGGGGCAAGGGGGGAGCTGTTTTTT. This encodes CASSVGLAGARGELFF. The complete variable domain, with remaining parts taken from reference TRBV11-2 and TRBJ2-2, reads EAGVAQSPRYKIIEKRQSVAFWCNPISGHATLYWYQQILGQGPKLLIQFQNNGVVDDSQLPKDRFSAERLKGVDSTLKIQPAKLEDSAVYLCASSVGLAGARGELFFGEGSRLTVL.